A single sample gave rise to the 3 T cell receptor beta chains below, sequenced in a study of cytomegalovirus exposure and HLA in healthy donors. 13 Jbeta primers and 60 Vbeta primers were used for the PCR. Profiling relied on immunoSEQ multiplex PCR, and the TCRdb table lists in-frame clones only, not all of them. The sample has about 160,000 clones, roughly 84% seen once. Sequencing used PBMCs. Receptor source: a male donor in good health and CMV-seronegative.

The V call is TRBV7-3, the J call TRBJ2-1; 8 bases match TRBD2. The CDR3 spans 13 residues. J gave up 4 bases and V 6 bases, and 2 bases lay outside the gene matches. The germline V gene has CDR1 SGHTA and CDR2 FQGTGA. The CDR3 DNA is TGTGCCAGCAGGTCGGGAGGGTACAATGAGCAGTTCTTC. Translating it yields CASRSGGYNEQFF.

CDR3: CASSAGGAQPPPRSTDTQYF. The CDR3 bases are TGTGCCAGCAGCGCGGGTGGGGCCCAACCACCCCCTAGAAGCACAGATACGCAGTATTTT. The chain joins TRBV9 to TRBJ2-3, with D possibly matching TRBD1 (5 bases). With 3 bases removed from V and 0 bases from J, the gap between germline ends came to 26 bases. The germline V gene has CDR1 SGDLS and CDR2 YYNGEE. The CDR3 extends over 20 amino acids.

The chain carries TRBV29-1 and TRBJ2-2, with TRBD2 identical over 10 bases. Germline trimming cut 4 bases from V and 5 bases from J; bases unmatched to any gene: 4. The V gene's germline CDR1 is SQVTM and CDR2 ANQGSEA. CDR3 length: 14 residues. CDR3 DNA sequence: TGCAGCGTTGGCGGTAGCGGGAGGACCGGGGAGCTGTTTTTT. Amino acids: CSVGGSGRTGELFF.